This entry lists 8 T cell receptor beta chains sequenced from one sample in a study of blood T cells in healthy people across ages (dated by TCRdb to about 2015). The library was obtained by 5' RACE. TCRdb lists the instrument as Illumina HiSeq 2500. A second roughly 6 to 12 cycle PCR used a sample-barcoded 5' primer and a J-beta primer mix. TCRdb reworked the public reads: Q25 trimming with fastp, MiXCR clone assembly, productive beta chains retained. Each entry is one CDR3 protein sequence, shown with its most common DNA and genes. The sample has about 1.6 million distinct CDR3 sequences on record, roughly a third of them singletons. 11% of the sample belongs to the ten largest clones. Sample: blood. The receptors were gathered from a woman aged 30 to 39 in good health.

A word on this clonotype: A single base separates this from a much larger clone, so it may be a read error. V gene TRBV27 combines with J gene TRBJ2-1, with 8 bases that match TRBD2. The ends lost 5 bases at V and 6 bases at J; junction bases unmatched: 15. The germline V gene has CDR1 MNHEY and CDR2 SMNVEV (reference sequence). This CDR3 is 17 amino acids long. The CDR3 region is CASSPYPRTSLSNEQFF. CDR3 DNA sequence: TGTGCCAGCAGTCCATATCCCCGGACTAGCTTAAGCAATGAGCAGTTCTTC.

This clonotype has just a few counts. The V call is TRBV27, the J call TRBJ2-7; 8 positions match TRBD1. V shed 7 bases and J 4 bases; nucleotides not matched to a gene: 21. Germline loops: CDR1 MNHEY, CDR2 SMNVEV (reference sequence). The CDR3 has 18 residues. The CDR3 DNA reads as TGTGCCAGCAATCGGAGCCCTATTTCGACAGGGGTTAAGTACGAGCAGTACTTC. Translated, it gives CASNRSPISTGVKYEQYF.

This chain connects TRBV5-1 to TRBJ2-3, with D tentatively TRBD2 (5 bases). The CDR3 runs to 15 residues. V was pared by 1 base and J by 2 bases, with 11 bases between. The germline CDR1 and CDR2 sequences are SGHRS and YFSETQ. CDR3 loop: CASSLRGLPTDTQYF. For the CDR3, the DNA is TGCGCCAGCAGCTTGAGAGGACTCCCCACAGATACGCAGTATTTT.

V and J are TRBV20-1 and TRBJ1-4, with D hard to call. Germline CDR1 is DFQATT and CDR2 is SNEGSKA (reference sequence). V lost 1 base and J lost 0, with 6 bases in between. The CDR3 totals 14 residues. The chain's CDR3 is CSARAPSTNEKLFF. The CDR3 nucleotides read TGCAGTGCTAGAGCCCCATCAACTAATGAAAAACTGTTTTTT.

Many counts were recorded for this clonotype. The chain carries TRBV20-1 and TRBJ2-7; 8 positions match TRBD1. With 4 bases clipped from V and 4 bases from J, the junction kept 6 bases outside the gene matches. The germline V gene has CDR1 DFQATT and CDR2 SNEGSKA (reference sequence). The CDR3 extends over 13 amino acids. CDR3 sequence reads: CSATHRTGYEQYF. For the CDR3, the DNA is TGCAGTGCTACCCACCGGACAGGGTACGAGCAGTACTTC.

This clonotype appeared many times. This chain joins TRBV4-1 and TRBJ2-5, with no clear D. The CDR3 sequence is 13 residues long. Per germline, CDR1 MGHRA and CDR2 YSYEKL. Trimming stripped 1 base from V and 2 bases from J, with 5 bases between. CDR3 in DNA: TGCGCCAGCAGCCAAGTAGTACAAGAGACCCAGTACTTC. Translating gives CASSQVVQETQYF.

This clonotype was seen a handful of times. The chain has TRBV28 and TRBJ1-2, with 9 nucleotides matching TRBD1. The CDR3 contains 15 residues. Trimming at V came to 4 bases and at J to 3 bases, leaving 6 bases not matched to a gene. Germline V lookup: CDR1 MDHEN, CDR2 SYDVKM. As DNA, the CDR3 is TGTGCCAGCAGTTCAACAGGGGGCGACGACTATGGCTACACCTTC. It encodes CASSSTGGDDYGYTF.

The chain recombines TRBV12-3 or TRBV12-4 with TRBJ2-1; 7 bases are a match to TRBD1. V lost 3 bases and J lost 8; bases outside the gene matches: 10. The CDR3 covers 15 residues. The CDR3 DNA is TGTGCCAGCAGTTTGGACGGGACAGCCACGGATGAGCAGTTCTTC. It is translated as CASSLDGTATDEQFF.